This T cell receptor (beta chain) was captured in a study of blood T cell repertoires in COVID-19. Study summary: Specimens from acute and convalescent COVID-19 originated in the United States, Italy and Spain.

The data were produced by immunoSEQ multiplex PCR, yet TCRdb's version contains in-frame clones alone and is incomplete. The sample holds 150,000 to 200,000 clones; over 80% are singletons and the top ten take roughly 13%. This CDR3 region has 17 residues. In germline, CDR1 is SGHTA, CDR2 FQGNSA. The trim removed 0 bases at V and 2 bases at J, leaving 5 bases unmatched. The sequenced material came from PBMCs or T cells enriched from blood (not recorded which). The rearrangement uses TRBV7-2 and TRBJ2-1, with 9 bases identical to TRBD2. This clonotype was sampled from a woman aged 60-75 years who had recovered from COVID-19. CDR3 amino acids: CASSLAMSGRPYNEQFF. For the CDR3, the DNA is TGTGCCAGCAGCTTAGCGATGAGCGGGAGGCCCTACAATGAGCAGTTCTTC.